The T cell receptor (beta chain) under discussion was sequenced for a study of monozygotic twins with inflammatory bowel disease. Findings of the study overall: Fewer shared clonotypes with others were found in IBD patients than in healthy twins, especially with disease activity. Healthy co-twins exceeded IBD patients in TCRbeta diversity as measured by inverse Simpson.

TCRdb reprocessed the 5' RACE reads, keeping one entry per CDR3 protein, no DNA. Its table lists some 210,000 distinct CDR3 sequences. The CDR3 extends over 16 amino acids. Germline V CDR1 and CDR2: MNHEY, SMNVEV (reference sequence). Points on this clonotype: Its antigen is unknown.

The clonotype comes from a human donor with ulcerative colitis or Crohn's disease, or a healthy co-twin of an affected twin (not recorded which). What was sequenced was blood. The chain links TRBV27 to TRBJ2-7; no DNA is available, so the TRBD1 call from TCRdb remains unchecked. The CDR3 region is CASSLKGSGGLYEQYF.